The 30 T cell receptor beta chains reported below all come from one sample, sequenced in a study of Ad26.COV2.S vaccination and SARS-CoV-2 variants. Profiled with immunoSEQ multiplex PCR; TCRdb holds only in-frame clones, not every one. The sample includes some 370,000 clones, roughly 80% of them seen just once. Described treatment: some 20 received Ad26.COV2.S at low or high dose, single or two shots; several received placebo; per-sample allocation not given. After the first vaccine or placebo injection, samples were drawn on day 63. This sample comprised peripheral blood, obtained in a trial of Ad26.COV2.S vaccine versus placebo. These receptors were taken from a person between 18 and 60 years old who received the Ad26.COV2.S COVID-19 vaccine or a placebo.

A word on this clone: Compared with germline, one end of the junction differs, possibly owing to a read error. CDR3 amino acids: CQGNRGTEAFF. The CDR3 nucleotides are TGTCAGGGGAATAGGGGCACTGAAGCTTTCTTT. This chain uses TRBV20-1 with TRBJ1-1, with D possibly TRBD1 on 6 matching bases. CDR3 length: 11 amino acids. Germline lookup yields CDR1 DFQATT and CDR2 SNEGSKA (reference sequence).

The sample holds one count of this clone. J is TRBJ2-5 and V is TRBV10-2; D is unresolved. This CDR3 has 12 amino acids. V was shortened by 6 bases and J by 7 bases, with 12 bases between the two germline ends. From germline, CDR1 is WSHSY and CDR2 SAAADI. Here the CDR3 reads CASRPPGGTQYF. The CDR3 DNA reads TGCGCCAGCAGACCCCCGGGTGGGACCCAGTACTTC.

The chain joins TRBV5-1 to TRBJ2-6, with D perhaps matching TRBD1 or TRBD2 (5 bases each). CDR1 is SGHRS, CDR2 YFSETQ, per germline. The CDR3 runs 17 residues. Trimming took off 2 bases at V and 0 bases at J, with 12 bases between the two ends. As DNA, the CDR3 is TGCGCCAGCAGCTTAGAGGGGACCGGCTCTGGGGCCAACGTCCTGACTTTC. This sequence encodes CASSLEGTGSGANVLTF.

V gene TRBV7-9 combines with J gene TRBJ2-7, with 8 bases aligning to TRBD2. The CDR3 sequence is 14 residues long. Germline V CDR1 and CDR2: SEHNR, FQNEAQ (reference sequence). The trim removed 6 bases at V and 6 bases at J, leaving 10 bases unmatched. The DNA for the CDR3 is TGTGCCAGCAGGCCCGGGACTAGTATCAGCGAGCAGTACTTC. Encoded protein: CASRPGTSISEQYF.

The genes are TRBV19 and TRBJ1-1; 8 bases are shared with TRBD1. Germline lookup yields CDR1 LNHDA and CDR2 SQIVND (reference sequence). V was pared by 6 bases and J by 7 bases, with 7 bases of the junction left unmatched. The CDR3 is 13 amino acids. The DNA for the CDR3 is TGTGCCAGTAGACTTCGACAGGGGATTGAAGCTTTCTTT. Amino acids: CASRLRQGIEAFF.

The chain links TRBV11-3 to TRBJ2-5; 10 bases fit TRBD2. V was clipped by 5 bases and J by 0 bases; unmatched bases: 3. This CDR3 is built from 15 residues. Germline V gene sequence: CDR1 SGHNT, CDR2 YENEEA. The DNA for the CDR3 is TGTGCCAGCAGCCTGACTAGCGGGTACCAAGAGACCCAGTACTTC. Translating gives CASSLTSGYQETQYF.

The chain uses TRBV5-6 and TRBJ2-5; 9 bases agree with TRBD1. The V and J ends lost 5 bases and 4 bases, in that order; junction bases with no gene match: 3. The CDR3 extends over 13 amino acids. The germline gives CDR1 SGHDT, CDR2 YYEEEE. This chain's CDR3 is CASRLQGAETQYF. The DNA for the CDR3 is TGTGCCAGCAGGTTACAGGGGGCAGAGACCCAGTACTTC.

The DNA of the CDR3 is TGTGCCAGCAGCGTCGGACAGGGGACGGCTGAAAAACTGTTTTTT. It encodes CASSVGQGTAEKLFF. V gene TRBV9 combines with J gene TRBJ1-4; 9 bases map to TRBD1. Unmatched junction bases numbered 6, after V lost 2 bases and J lost 7 bases. This CDR3 is 15 amino acids long. CDR1 is SGDLS, CDR2 YYNGEE, per germline.

This clone was recorded only once. The chain uses TRBV19 and TRBJ2-7, with 7 bases that match TRBD1. CDR1 and CDR2 from the germline V gene are LNHDA and SQIVND (reference sequence). V shed 5 bases and J 7 bases; nucleotides not matched to a gene: 20. This CDR3 contains 17 residues. The CDR3 DNA reads TGTGCCAGTAGTCCAACCCCCGCCGGGACAGCTCGTGGGGAGCAGTACTTC. Its protein is CASSPTPAGTARGEQYF.

In nucleotides, the CDR3 is TGTGCCAGCAGCGTTTTTGCAGCCGGTGGGGCGCAGTACTTC. This sequence encodes CASSVFAAGGAQYF. The V gene is TRBV9, the J gene TRBJ2-7; maybe TRBD1 (5 bases). CDR1 SGDLS and CDR2 YYNGEE come from the germline V gene. The CDR3 runs 14 residues. The V gene lost 2 bases and the J gene lost 9 bases, with 18 bases spanning the gap.

The V call is TRBV2, the J call TRBJ2-2, with 8 bases fitting TRBD2. The CDR3 spans 15 residues. V dropped 0 bases and J dropped 6; count of bases not matched to a gene: 3. Germline CDR1 and CDR2: SNHLY and FYNNEI. The CDR3 sequence: CASSEARGDPGELFF. The DNA for the CDR3 is TGTGCCAGCAGTGAAGCGCGGGGGGACCCCGGGGAGCTGTTTTTT.

This rearrangement joins TRBV4-2 to TRBJ2-3; TRBD2 matches 9 bases. Germline CDR1 is LGHNA and CDR2 is YNFKEQ. CDR3 length: 18 residues. V lost 0 bases, J lost 6 bases, and 13 bases stayed unmatched. The CDR3 region has the DNA TGTGCCAGCAGCCAAGAGGGGCTAGCGGGATCGCAAGCCGATACGCAGTATTTT. Translation gives CASSQEGLAGSQADTQYF.

The rearrangement joins TRBV18 to TRBJ1-1, with a possible D match to TRBD1 (5 bases). CDR3 length equals 19 residues. CDR1 KGHSH and CDR2 LQKENI come from the germline V gene. Trimming removed 0 bases at V and 5 bases at J, with 25 bases between. The CDR3 nucleotides read TGTGCCAGCTCACCACCGAAGTGGTCAGGGAAAGAGGAAAAAACTGAAGCTTTCTTT. It is translated as CASSPPKWSGKEEKTEAFF. Based on the CDR3 plus reference TRBV18 and TRBJ1-1, the full variable domain is NAGVMQNPRHLVRRRGQEARLRCSPMKGHSHVYWYRQLPEEGLKFMVYLQKENIIDESGMPKERFSAEFPKEGPSILRIQQVVRGDSAAYFCASSPPKWSGKEEKTEAFFGQGTRLTVV.

V is TRBV6-5 and J is TRBJ2-7; TRBD1 agrees at 9 bases. The V gene's germline CDR1 is MNHEY and CDR2 SVGAGI. The CDR3 is made up of 15 amino acids. V shed 0 bases, J shed 5 bases, and the junction held 5 bases outside the gene matches. The CDR3 DNA sequence: TGTGCCAGCAGTTACTCCCGGGACAGGGACAACGAGCAGTACTTC. As protein: CASSYSRDRDNEQYF.

The rearrangement joins TRBV5-1 to TRBJ1-2; possibly TRBD1 for D (5 bases). V lost 5 bases, J lost 3 bases, and 11 bases lay in between. This CDR3 is built from 13 residues. Germline-derived CDR1 and CDR2 are SGHRS and YFSETQ. The CDR3 DNA follows: TGCGCCAGCAGAGATGTAGGGGACTATGGCTACACCTTC. It codes for CASRDVGDYGYTF.

The chain employs TRBV2 and TRBJ1-3; D not resolved. The CDR3 extends over 16 amino acids. Germline assignment: CDR1 SNHLY and CDR2 FYNNEI. Deletions cut 5 bases from V and 4 bases from J, with 18 bases between. The CDR3 sequence: CASSRERRSLGNTIYF. In DNA form, the CDR3 reads TGTGCCAGCAGTCGGGAGCGACGGTCCTTGGGAAACACCATATATTTT. Drawing the rest from reference TRBV2 and TRBJ1-3, the complete variable domain is EPEVTQTPSHQVTQMGQEVILRCVPISNHLYFYWYRQILGQKVEFLVSFYNNEISEKSEIFDDQFSVERPDGSNFTLKIRSTKLEDSAMYFCASSRERRSLGNTIYFGEGSWLTVV.

The rearrangement uses TRBV19 and TRBJ2-7; D is ambiguous. The V gene's germline CDR1 is LNHDA and CDR2 SQIVND (reference sequence). Trimming left V 3 bases short and J 4 bases short, with 13 bases between. The CDR3 runs 14 residues. CDR3 in amino acids: CASSMRWEIYEQYF. CDR3 DNA: TGTGCCAGTAGTATGAGGTGGGAAATTTACGAGCAGTACTTC.

This chain uses TRBV3-1 (or the pseudogene TRBV3-2) with TRBJ2-3; TRBD1 matches at 11 bases. The length of the CDR3 is 16 residues. J gave up 1 base and V 4 bases, and 4 bases lay outside the gene matches. The germline gives CDR1 LGHDT, CDR2 YNNKEL (reference sequence). This CDR3 is CASSRDRGSGTDTQYF. The CDR3 DNA follows: TGTGCCAGCAGCCGGGACAGGGGGAGTGGCACAGATACGCAGTATTTT.

V is TRBV6-5 and J is TRBJ1-1; a possible D gene is TRBD1 (5 bases). The CDR3 loop spans 11 amino acids. Per the germline V gene, CDR1 is MNHEY and CDR2 is SVGAGI. With 8 bases removed from V and 7 bases from J, the gap between germline ends came to 11 bases. The CDR3: CASHRTGEAFF. Here the CDR3 DNA reads TGTGCCAGCCACAGGACGGGTGAAGCTTTCTTT.

The V call is TRBV18, the J call TRBJ2-7; 8 bases match TRBD2. CDR3 length: 15 residues. V trimming: 2 bases; J trimming: 5 bases; junction bases outside the gene matches: 8. Germline CDR1 KGHSH, CDR2 LQKENI. The CDR3 nucleotides read TGTGCCAGCTCACCAAGGCCGGGGGGGCTCCACGAGCAGTACTTC. Translated: CASSPRPGGLHEQYF.

In its sample, this clone was seen a few times. Other DNA sequences in this specimen translate into the identical CDR3. The chain combines TRBV5-1 with TRBJ2-7; TRBD2 agrees at 9 bases. The V gene's germline CDR1 is SGHRS and CDR2 YFSETQ. There are 14 residues in the CDR3. V was pared by 3 bases and J by 2 bases, with 3 bases of the junction left unmatched. CDR3 DNA: TGCGCCAGCAGCTCGACTAGCGGCGCCTACGAGCAGTACTTC. This translates into CASSSTSGAYEQYF.

Only one count was recorded for this clone. This sequence joins TRBV5-1 and TRBJ2-2; D gene uncertain. This CDR3 contains 14 residues. Germline CDR1 is SGHRS and CDR2 is YFSETQ. Trimming stripped 2 bases from V and 5 bases from J, with 10 bases between. This chain's CDR3 is CASSLPTLTGELFF. CDR3 DNA sequence: TGCGCCAGCAGCTTACCTACACTTACCGGGGAGCTGTTTTTT.

The V call is TRBV5-8, the J call TRBJ1-5; D call uncertain. This CDR3 is built from 13 residues. The V end lost 4 bases, the J end lost 9 bases, and 14 bases lay between the germline ends. The germline V gene encodes CDR1 SGHTS and CDR2 YDEGEE. The CDR3 DNA follows: TGTGCCAGCAGCAGAGACGGGTTGCGGCCCCAGCATTTT. Its protein product is CASSRDGLRPQHF. The variable domain in full, with the rest retrieved from reference TRBV5-8 and TRBJ1-5, is EAGVTQSPTHLIKTRGQQATLRCSPISGHTSVYWYQQALGLGLQFLLWYDEGEERNRGNFPPRFSGRQFPNYSSELNVNALELEDSALYLCASSRDGLRPQHFGDGTRLSIL.

There are a few counts of this clone. The V gene is TRBV7-9, the J gene TRBJ2-1, with D perhaps TRBD1 or TRBD2 (5 bases each). The CDR3 has 15 residues. Germline values: CDR1 SEHNR, CDR2 FQNEAQ (reference sequence). Trimming cost V 6 bases and J 2 bases, with 14 bases left between them. In DNA, the CDR3 is TGTGCCAGCAGATGGGACGGGTCTCCCTACAATGAGCAGTTCTTC. Protein sequence: CASRWDGSPYNEQFF.

The chain couples TRBV3-1 (or the pseudogene TRBV3-2) to TRBJ1-6, with no clear D. The V and J ends lost 6 bases and 0 bases respectively, with 15 bases between them. This CDR3 is 17 amino acids long. Germline V gene sequence: CDR1 LGHDT, CDR2 YNNKEL (reference sequence). CDR3 nucleotides: TGTGCCAGCAGAACGGGCCCGGCCAGCTCCTATAATTCACCCCTCCACTTT. This translates into CASRTGPASSYNSPLHF.

The chain joins TRBV4-1 to TRBJ1-3; D gene ambiguous. Between the trimmed V and J ends, which lost 4 bases and 8 bases, there was a span of 9 bases. Germline V gives CDR1 MGHRA, CDR2 YSYEKL. CDR3 length equals 12 residues. The CDR3 DNA is TGCGCCAGCAGCCGCCCTTTGGACACCATATATTTT. It is translated as CASSRPLDTIYF.

This chain joins TRBV6-5 and TRBJ2-7; no definite D call. CDR1 and CDR2 from the germline V gene are MNHEY and SVGAGI. The CDR3 is 12 residues long. V was trimmed by 7 bases and J by 5 bases, leaving 12 bases between them. CDR3: CASINPFHEQYF. In nucleotides, the CDR3 is TGTGCCAGCATCAATCCCTTCCACGAGCAGTACTTC.

The rearrangement joins TRBV6-6 to TRBJ2-1, with D perhaps TRBD2 (5 bases). In germline, CDR1 is MNHNY, CDR2 SVGAGI (reference sequence). Between the trimmed V and J ends, which lost 0 bases and 6 bases, there was a span of 6 bases. CDR3 length equals 13 residues. In nucleotides, the CDR3 is TGTGCCAGCAGTTACTCGGGGAGCAATGAGCAGTTCTTC. Translating it yields CASSYSGSNEQFF.

In its sample, this clone was seen a few times. The V and J genes are TRBV5-4 and TRBJ2-7; a possible D gene is TRBD1 (7 bases). The CDR3 covers 15 residues. V was trimmed by 4 bases and J by 1 base, leaving 15 bases between them. Germline lookup yields CDR1 SGHNT and CDR2 YYREEE (reference sequence). The CDR3 region has the DNA TGTGCCAGCAGCCCGGAGGGACAGCTTTCCTACGAGCAGTACTTC. Translating it yields CASSPEGQLSYEQYF.

The sample holds one count of this clone. The V and J genes are TRBV27 and TRBJ2-7, with 10 bases fitting TRBD1. V lost 5 bases, J lost 3 bases, and 13 bases stayed unmatched. Looked up from germline, CDR1 is MNHEY and CDR2 is SMNVEV (reference sequence). CDR3 size: 17 residues. The CDR3 DNA sequence: TGTGCCAGCAGTCCGGAGGGGTACGGGACAGGGGACTACGAGCAGTACTTC. This translates into CASSPEGYGTGDYEQYF.